The 20 T cell receptor beta chains presented below share a single source sample, sequenced in a study of identical twins. One entry per CDR3 protein, called by TCRdb with MiXCR from the 5' RACE reads. Here the sample spans about 720,000 distinct CDR3 sequences, roughly 8% being singletons. The same sample was also used in a study of yellow fever vaccine responses in identical twins.

The sequencing sample was made of PBMCs. The receptors shown here come from a young woman in good health.

This clonotype appeared many times. The chain employs TRBV4-3 and TRBJ2-1; 9 positions match TRBD2. Trimming cost V 0 bases and J 0 bases; bases outside gene matches: 3. There are 17 residues in the CDR3. In germline, CDR1 is LGHNA, CDR2 YSLEER. CDR3 coding DNA: TGCGCCAGCAGCCAAGATGCTAGCGGGAACTCCTACAATGAGCAGTTCTTC. This translates into CASSQDASGNSYNEQFF.

This clonotype was seen a handful of times. The genes are TRBV5-1 and TRBJ2-3; maybe TRBD2 (5 bases). Trimming left V 4 bases short and J 2 bases short, with 11 bases between. The CDR3 consists of 14 residues. Germline assignment: CDR1 SGHRS and CDR2 YFSETQ. The CDR3 DNA reads as TGCGCCAGCAGCCCAGGACTCAACACAGATACGCAGTATTTT. It is translated as CASSPGLNTDTQYF.

In this sample, this clonotype turned up many times. The rearrangement links TRBV9 to TRBJ2-3; D may be TRBD1 or TRBD2 (6 bases each). V was clipped by 3 bases and J by 0 bases, with 17 bases between them. The CDR3 extends over 17 amino acids. Germline lookup yields CDR1 SGDLS and CDR2 YYNGEE. This chain's CDR3 is CASSANPGAGSTDTQYF. In nucleotides, the CDR3 is TGTGCCAGCAGCGCGAACCCGGGGGCAGGCAGCACAGATACGCAGTATTTT.

This clonotype was recorded many times. V and J are TRBV12-3 or TRBV12-4 and TRBJ2-3; D is perhaps TRBD2 (6 bases). V was shortened by 1 base and J by 5 bases, with 13 bases between the two germline ends. The CDR3 loop spans 15 amino acids. CDR3 loop: CASSLDLGGEDTQYF. For the CDR3, the DNA is TGTGCCAGCAGTTTAGACCTTGGCGGGGAAGATACGCAGTATTTT.

The sample holds many counts of this clonotype. This sequence joins TRBV10-3 and TRBJ2-7; D is unresolved. The CDR3 covers 16 residues. The germline V and J ends were trimmed by 3 bases and 1 base, with 16 bases remaining between them. The V gene's germline CDR1 is ENHRY and CDR2 SYGVKD. The CDR3 here is CAISDLPTDGSYEQYF. The CDR3 region has the DNA TGTGCCATCAGTGACCTGCCGACCGATGGATCCTACGAGCAGTACTTC.

Ten or more counts support this clonotype. The rearrangement joins TRBV18 to TRBJ1-1; D is ambiguous. The CDR3 has 13 amino acids. The germline CDR1 and CDR2 sequences are KGHSH and LQKENI. The germline V and J ends were trimmed by 1 base and 1 base, with 4 bases remaining between them. CDR3 region: CASSPQANTEAFF. The CDR3 DNA sequence: TGTGCCAGCTCACCACAGGCGAACACTGAAGCTTTCTTT.

The chain recombines TRBV5-1 with TRBJ1-1; 10 bases align to TRBD1. V was clipped by 4 bases and J by 1 base; unmatched bases: 7. Germline CDR1 reads SGHRS; CDR2 reads YFSETQ. The CDR3 has 16 residues. The CDR3 region is CASSADRGKRNTEAFF. In nucleotides, the CDR3 is TGCGCCAGCAGCGCGGACAGGGGGAAGAGGAACACTGAAGCTTTCTTT.

This clonotype came up a few times. The chain is built from TRBV12-3 or TRBV12-4 and TRBJ2-7; the match to TRBD2 covers 8 bases. The CDR3 extends over 15 amino acids. V was clipped by 6 bases and J by 4 bases; unmatched bases: 11. The CDR3 loop is CASSRHGTRPYEQYF. CDR3 sequence (DNA): TGTGCCAGCAGCCGCCATGGGACTAGACCATACGAGCAGTACTTC.

A few counts support this clonotype. This sequence joins TRBV6-1 and TRBJ2-5, with a possible D match to TRBD2 (6 bases). V lost 7 bases and J 4 bases, leaving 13 bases between the germline ends. From germline, CDR1 is MNHNS and CDR2 SASEGT. There are 13 residues in the CDR3. CDR3 protein: CASTYAGRETQYF. CDR3 coding DNA: TGTGCCAGCACCTACGCGGGGAGAGAGACCCAGTACTTC.

The V and J genes are TRBV24-1 and TRBJ2-7; no clear D gene. The germline V gene has CDR1 KGHDR and CDR2 SFDVKD. V was pared by 4 bases and J by 3 bases, with 6 bases between. This CDR3 has 12 residues. CDR3 nucleotides: TGTGCCACCAGTGACGGAAGCTACGAGCAGTACTTC. Amino acids: CATSDGSYEQYF.

The sample holds a few counts of this clonotype. The V call is TRBV5-1, the J call TRBJ2-5; TRBD1 is a possible D gene (6 bases). Germline-derived CDR1 and CDR2 are SGHRS and YFSETQ. This CDR3 region has 14 residues. V lost 4 bases to trimming and J lost 5 bases, with 15 bases between them. The CDR3 loop is CASSGTGQYETQYF. As DNA, the CDR3 is TGCGCCAGCAGCGGGACCGGACAGTACGAGACCCAGTACTTC.

A few counts support this clonotype. This rearrangement joins TRBV20-1 to TRBJ2-1; 8 bases map to TRBD2. The CDR3 is 16 residues long. Germline assignment: CDR1 DFQATT and CDR2 SNEGSKA (reference sequence). Trimming removed 3 bases from V and 3 bases from J; junction bases left unmatched: 10. The CDR3 spells CSASIGGGSFYNEQFF. The CDR3 DNA follows: TGCAGTGCTAGTATCGGGGGGGGATCGTTCTACAATGAGCAGTTCTTC.

The gene calls are TRBV27 and TRBJ2-3; 9 bases agree with TRBD1. The germline V gene encodes CDR1 MNHEY and CDR2 SMNVEV (reference sequence). V lost 7 bases and J lost 6; bases outside the gene matches: 17. The CDR3 covers 17 residues. The CDR3 loop reads CASTLWGGTGLRDTQYF. The CDR3 region has the DNA TGTGCCAGCACCTTATGGGGGGGGACAGGGCTCCGGGATACGCAGTATTTT.

The chain joins TRBV24-1 to TRBJ2-1; TRBD1 aligns across 9 bases. After removal of 3 bases from V and 8 bases from J, the junction contained 7 bases not matched to a gene. This CDR3 region has 15 residues. Per germline, CDR1 KGHDR and CDR2 SFDVKD. The CDR3 is CATSDTQQGAHEQFF. The CDR3 coding sequence is TGTGCCACCAGTGATACCCAACAGGGGGCCCATGAGCAGTTCTTC.

The V and J genes are TRBV7-9 and TRBJ1-1; D is undetermined. The V gene lost 4 bases and the J gene lost 4 bases, with 16 bases spanning the gap. In germline, CDR1 is SEHNR, CDR2 FQNEAQ (reference sequence). This CDR3 contains 15 residues. In DNA form, the CDR3 reads TGTGCCAGCAGCTCAGCATTGGGTTTTGGCACTGAAGCTTTCTTT. Amino acids: CASSSALGFGTEAFF.

The sample holds many counts of this clonotype. This chain links TRBV6-5 with TRBJ1-6; 9 bases fit TRBD1. The CDR3 runs 15 residues. Unmatched junction bases numbered 8, after V lost 4 bases and J lost 10 bases. Per germline, CDR1 MNHEY and CDR2 SVGAGI. CDR3 sequence reads: CASSFPGTGSSPLHF. The CDR3 DNA reads as TGTGCCAGCAGTTTCCCCGGGACAGGGTCCTCACCCCTCCACTTT.

The chain links TRBV28 to TRBJ1-2, with TRBD1 as a possible D gene (5 bases). V was cut by 10 bases and J by 6 bases, with 18 bases left in between. CDR1 and CDR2 (germline): MDHEN, SYDVKM. The CDR3 covers 13 residues. The CDR3 sequence: CAIPQGGRNGYTF. The CDR3 DNA is TGTGCCATCCCTCAGGGAGGTCGTAATGGCTACACCTTC.

This sequence joins TRBV4-3 and TRBJ2-7; 10 bases match TRBD1. Germline lookup yields CDR1 LGHNA and CDR2 YSLEER. After removal of 1 base from V and 5 bases from J, the junction contained 11 bases not matched to a gene. This CDR3 contains 17 residues. The CDR3 DNA reads as TGCGCCAGCAGCCAAGCGGTTTCCGGGGACAGGGGCCACGAGCAGTACTTC. This gives the protein CASSQAVSGDRGHEQYF.

This clonotype showed up just a few times. The V gene is TRBV24-1, the J gene TRBJ2-3; D gene uncertain. Germline CDR1 KGHDR, CDR2 SFDVKD. The germline V and J ends were trimmed by 3 bases and 2 bases, with 14 bases remaining between them. The CDR3 runs 16 residues. The CDR3: CATSDARSPITDTQYF. The CDR3 coding sequence is TGTGCCACCAGTGATGCCAGGAGCCCTATCACAGATACGCAGTATTTT.

This clonotype was seen at least ten times. In DNA, the CDR3 is TGCAGTGCCCCGCCCGATTGGGGGCCAGGGGCTTTCTTT. Its translation is CSAPPDWGPGAFF. V gene TRBV20-1 combines with J gene TRBJ1-1; maybe TRBD1 (6 bases). Germline assignment: CDR1 DFQATT and CDR2 SNEGSKA (reference sequence). Trimming removed 6 bases at V and 11 bases at J, with 22 bases between. The CDR3 loop spans 13 amino acids.